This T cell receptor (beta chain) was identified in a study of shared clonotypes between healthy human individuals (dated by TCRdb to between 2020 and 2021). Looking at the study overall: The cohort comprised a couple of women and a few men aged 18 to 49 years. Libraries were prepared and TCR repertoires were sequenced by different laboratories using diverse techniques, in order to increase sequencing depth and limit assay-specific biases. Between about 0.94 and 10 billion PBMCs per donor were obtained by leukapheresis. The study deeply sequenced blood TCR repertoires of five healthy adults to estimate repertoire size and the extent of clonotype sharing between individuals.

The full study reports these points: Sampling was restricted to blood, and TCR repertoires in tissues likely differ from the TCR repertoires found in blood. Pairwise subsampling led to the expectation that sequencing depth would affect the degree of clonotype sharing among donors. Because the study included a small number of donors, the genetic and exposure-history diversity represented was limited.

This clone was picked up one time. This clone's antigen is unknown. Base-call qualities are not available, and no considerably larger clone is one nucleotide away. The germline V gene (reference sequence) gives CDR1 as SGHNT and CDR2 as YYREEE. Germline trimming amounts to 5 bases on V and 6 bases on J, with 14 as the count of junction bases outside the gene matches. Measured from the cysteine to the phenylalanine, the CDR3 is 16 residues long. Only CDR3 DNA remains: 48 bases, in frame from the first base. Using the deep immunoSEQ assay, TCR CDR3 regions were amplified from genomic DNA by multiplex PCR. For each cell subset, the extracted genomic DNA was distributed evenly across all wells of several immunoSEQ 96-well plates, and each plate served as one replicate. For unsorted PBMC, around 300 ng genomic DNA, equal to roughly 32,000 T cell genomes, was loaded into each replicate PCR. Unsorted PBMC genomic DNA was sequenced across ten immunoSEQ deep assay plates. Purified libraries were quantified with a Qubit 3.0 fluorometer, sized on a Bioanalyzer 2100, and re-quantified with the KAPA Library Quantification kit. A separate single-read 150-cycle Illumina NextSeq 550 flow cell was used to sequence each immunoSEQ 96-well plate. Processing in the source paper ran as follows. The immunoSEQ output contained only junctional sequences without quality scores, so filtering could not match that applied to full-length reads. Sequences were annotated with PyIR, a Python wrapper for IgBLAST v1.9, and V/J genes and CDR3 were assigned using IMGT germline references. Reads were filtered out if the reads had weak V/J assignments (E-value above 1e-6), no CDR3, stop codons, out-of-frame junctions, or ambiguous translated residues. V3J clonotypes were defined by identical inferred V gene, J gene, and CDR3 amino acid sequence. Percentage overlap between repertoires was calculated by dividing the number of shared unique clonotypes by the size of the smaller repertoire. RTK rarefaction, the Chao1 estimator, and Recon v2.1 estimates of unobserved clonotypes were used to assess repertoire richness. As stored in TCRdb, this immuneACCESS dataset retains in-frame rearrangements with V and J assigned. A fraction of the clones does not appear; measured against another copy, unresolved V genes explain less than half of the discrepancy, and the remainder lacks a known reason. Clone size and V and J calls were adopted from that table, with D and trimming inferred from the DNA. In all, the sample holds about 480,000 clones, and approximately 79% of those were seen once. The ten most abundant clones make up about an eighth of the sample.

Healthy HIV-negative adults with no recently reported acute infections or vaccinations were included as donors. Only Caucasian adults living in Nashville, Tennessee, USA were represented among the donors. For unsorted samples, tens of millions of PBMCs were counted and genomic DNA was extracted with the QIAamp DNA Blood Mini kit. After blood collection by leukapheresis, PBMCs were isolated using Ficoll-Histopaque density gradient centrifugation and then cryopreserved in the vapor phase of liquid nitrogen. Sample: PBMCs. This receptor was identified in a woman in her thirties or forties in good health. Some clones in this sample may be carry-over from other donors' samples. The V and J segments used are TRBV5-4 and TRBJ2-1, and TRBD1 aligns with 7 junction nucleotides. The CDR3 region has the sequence CASRRQTGFGTNEQFF. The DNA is TGTGCCAGCAGAAGACAGACAGGGTTCGGGACCAATGAGCAGTTCTTC.